What follows is one TCR beta chain and its context. As yet, its antigen is unknown. The sample originates from a study of T-cell memory formation after mild COVID-19. Notes on the study in general: CD4/CD8 balance characterized clones contracting day 15 to 85, and CD4+ skew characterized later expanders.

This CDR3 contains 15 residues. Germline values: CDR1 MNHEY, CDR2 SVGAGI. Unmatched junction bases numbered 11, after V lost 8 bases and J lost 3 bases. TCRdb recomputed calls from the 5' RACE reads with MiXCR, one row per CDR3 protein. The sample consists of some 490,000 distinct CDR3 sequences, about 20% of them appearing once. Material for sequencing was PBMCs or a T cell subset sorted from them (not recorded which). This TCR derives from an adult woman who had mild COVID-19 (a few samples of this study predate the infection). Cell type and time point are not known. The chain couples TRBV6-5 to TRBJ2-7; 9 bases match TRBD2. Here the CDR3 DNA reads TGTGCCAGCTGGGGGTGGCTAGCGGGGAACTACGAGCAGTACTTC. Translation: CASWGWLAGNYEQYF.